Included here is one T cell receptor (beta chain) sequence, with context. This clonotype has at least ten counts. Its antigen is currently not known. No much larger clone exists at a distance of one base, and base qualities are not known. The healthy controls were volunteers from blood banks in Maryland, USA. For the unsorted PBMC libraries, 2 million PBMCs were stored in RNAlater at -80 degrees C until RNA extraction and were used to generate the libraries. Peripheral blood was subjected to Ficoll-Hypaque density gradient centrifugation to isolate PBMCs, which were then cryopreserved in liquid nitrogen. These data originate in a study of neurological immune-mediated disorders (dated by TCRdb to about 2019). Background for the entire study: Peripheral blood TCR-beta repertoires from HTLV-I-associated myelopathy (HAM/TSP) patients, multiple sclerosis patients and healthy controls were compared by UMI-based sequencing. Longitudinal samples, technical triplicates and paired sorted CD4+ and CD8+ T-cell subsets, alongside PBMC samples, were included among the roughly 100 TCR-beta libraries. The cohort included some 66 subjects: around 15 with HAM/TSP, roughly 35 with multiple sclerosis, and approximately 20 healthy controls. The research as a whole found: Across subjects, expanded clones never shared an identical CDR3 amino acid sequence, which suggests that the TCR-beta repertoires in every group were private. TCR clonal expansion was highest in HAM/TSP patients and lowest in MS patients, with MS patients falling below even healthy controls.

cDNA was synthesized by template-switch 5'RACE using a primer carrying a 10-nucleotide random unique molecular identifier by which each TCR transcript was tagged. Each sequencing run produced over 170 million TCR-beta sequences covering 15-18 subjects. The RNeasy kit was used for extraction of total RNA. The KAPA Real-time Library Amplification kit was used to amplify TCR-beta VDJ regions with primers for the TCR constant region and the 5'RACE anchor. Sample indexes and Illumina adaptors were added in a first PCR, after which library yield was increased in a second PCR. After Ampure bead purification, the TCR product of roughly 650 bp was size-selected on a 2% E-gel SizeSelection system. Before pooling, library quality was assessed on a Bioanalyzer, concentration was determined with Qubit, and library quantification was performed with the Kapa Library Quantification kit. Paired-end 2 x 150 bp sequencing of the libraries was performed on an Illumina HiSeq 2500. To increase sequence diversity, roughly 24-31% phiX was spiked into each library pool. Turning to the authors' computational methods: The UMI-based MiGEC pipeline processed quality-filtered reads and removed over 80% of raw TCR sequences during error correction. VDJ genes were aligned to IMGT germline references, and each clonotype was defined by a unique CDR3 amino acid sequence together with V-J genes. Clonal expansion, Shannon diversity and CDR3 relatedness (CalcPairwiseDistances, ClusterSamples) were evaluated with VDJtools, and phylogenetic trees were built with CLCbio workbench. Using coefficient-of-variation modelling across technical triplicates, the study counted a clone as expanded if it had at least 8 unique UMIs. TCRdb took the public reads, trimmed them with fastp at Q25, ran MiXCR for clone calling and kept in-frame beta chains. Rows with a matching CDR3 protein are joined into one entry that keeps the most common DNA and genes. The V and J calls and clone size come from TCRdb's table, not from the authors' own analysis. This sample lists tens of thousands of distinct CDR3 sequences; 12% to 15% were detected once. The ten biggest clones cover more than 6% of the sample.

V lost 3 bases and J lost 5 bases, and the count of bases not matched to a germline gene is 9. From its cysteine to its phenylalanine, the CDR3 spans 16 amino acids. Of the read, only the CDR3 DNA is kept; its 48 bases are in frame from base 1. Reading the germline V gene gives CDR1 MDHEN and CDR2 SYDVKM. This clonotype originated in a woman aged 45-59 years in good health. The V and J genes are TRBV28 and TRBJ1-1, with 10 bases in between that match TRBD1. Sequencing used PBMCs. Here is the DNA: TGTGCCAGCAGTTTCCCCCTAGGGACAGGGGCGACTGAAGCTTTCTTT. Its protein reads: CASSFPLGTGATEAFF.